These 20 T cell receptor beta chains were sequenced from one sample in a study of blood T cell repertoires in COVID-19. Produced via immunoSEQ multiplex PCR; TCRdb's table is partial and in-frame only. The data show roughly 270,000 clones, roughly 85% seen once. Sequenced input: peripheral blood. These receptor sequences come from a man aged 45 to 65 with active or convalescent COVID-19.

The chain employs TRBV13 and TRBJ2-7; D remains unclear. The CDR3 runs to 13 residues. The germline V and J ends were trimmed by 5 bases and 3 bases, with 11 bases remaining between them. CDR1 and CDR2 from the germline V gene are PRHDT and FYEKMQ (reference sequence). The DNA for the CDR3 is TGTGCCAGCAGCCGAAGCGAGATCTACGAGCAGTACTTC. This translates into CASSRSEIYEQYF. Full variable domain (outside the CDR3, taken from reference TRBV13 and TRBJ2-7): AAGVIQSPRHLIKEKRETATLKCYPIPRHDTVYWYQQGPGQDPQFLISFYEKMQSDKGSIPDRFSAQQFSDYHSELNMSSLELGDSALYFCASSRSEIYEQYFGPGTRLTVT.

A few counts support this clone. V gene TRBV19 combines with J gene TRBJ1-5; D not certain. The germline V gene encodes CDR1 LNHDA and CDR2 SQIVND (reference sequence). The V gene lost 0 bases and the J gene lost 9 bases, with 9 bases spanning the gap. The CDR3 is 13 residues long. CDR3 nucleotide sequence: TGTGCCAGTAGTATAGATCCTGGCCGGCCCCAGCATTTT. Amino acids: CASSIDPGRPQHF.

The genes are TRBV6-1 and TRBJ1-1; unclear D gene. V lost 3 bases and J lost 4, with 9 bases in between. Germline values: CDR1 MNHNS, CDR2 SASEGT. The length of the CDR3 is 13 residues. CDR3 coding DNA: TGTGCCAGCAGTGATTTCTTCTTCACTGAAGCTTTCTTT. This sequence encodes CASSDFFFTEAFF.

Points on this clone: One end of the junction fails to match germline, which may point to a read error. V and J are TRBV5-4 and TRBJ2-3; 10 bases fit TRBD1. Looked up from germline, CDR1 is SGHNT and CDR2 is YYREEE (reference sequence). There are 16 residues in the CDR3. CDR3 region: CASRLDRGSPTDTQYF. CDR3 sequence (DNA): TGTGCCAGCAGATTGGACAGGGGGTCCCCAACGGATACGCAGTATTTT. The entire variable domain, with the rest obtained from reference TRBV5-4 and TRBJ2-3, is as follows: ETGVTQSPTHLIKTRGQQVTLRCSSQSGHNTVSWYQQALGQGPQFIFQYYREEENGRGNFPPRFSGLQFPNYSSELNVNALELDDSALYLCASRLDRGSPTDTQYFGPGTRLTVL.

The gene calls are TRBV29-1 and TRBJ2-7; 7 bases are shared with TRBD1. This CDR3 spans 14 amino acids. The germline V gene has CDR1 SQVTM and CDR2 ANQGSEA. J lost 0 bases, V lost 6 bases, and 8 bases had no gene match. CDR3 sequence reads: CSVGDRVTSYEQYF. The CDR3 coding sequence is TGCAGCGTCGGTGACAGGGTGACCTCCTACGAGCAGTACTTC.

V and J are TRBV18 and TRBJ2-2; 7 bases match TRBD1. V lost 3 bases to trimming and J lost 1 base; unmatched junction nucleotides: 5. The CDR3 sequence is 16 residues long. Germline CDR1 and CDR2: KGHSH and LQKENI. This chain's CDR3 is CASSPMRQGNTGELFF. The CDR3 DNA follows: TGTGCCAGCTCACCTATGAGACAGGGGAACACCGGGGAGCTGTTTTTT.

This chain connects TRBV5-1 to TRBJ2-5, with 7 bases that match TRBD2. This CDR3 has 15 residues. Germline V gene data show CDR1 as SGHRS and CDR2 as YFSETQ. The V and J ends lost 0 bases and 3 bases, in that order; junction bases with no gene match: 5. Written as DNA, the CDR3 is TGCGCCAGCAGCTTGGCAGGTCTAGCGGAAGAGACCCAGTACTTC. This gives the protein CASSLAGLAEETQYF.

This clone appeared a single time. The chain recombines TRBV2 with TRBJ2-7; weak D call: TRBD1 (5 bases). This CDR3 region has 13 residues. With 6 bases removed from V and 3 bases from J, the gap between germline ends came to 12 bases. Germline CDR1 and CDR2: SNHLY and FYNNEI. The CDR3 DNA sequence: TGTGCCAGCAGGGACAAAGCCAGCTACGAGCAGTACTTC. Amino acids: CASRDKASYEQYF.

The chain joins TRBV21-1 to TRBJ2-1; the table's D call of TRBD2 was not tested on the DNA. TRBV21-1 is an annotated pseudogene. This CDR3 has 17 residues. CDR3 nucleotide sequence: TGTGCCAGCAGCAAAATCGTAGCGTTAGCGGGAAGGGGTGAGCAGTTCTTC. It translates to CASSKIVALAGRGEQFF.

The chain is built from TRBV24-1 and TRBJ2-3; D may be TRBD2 (6 bases). V was cut by 4 bases and J by 5 bases, with 12 bases left in between. The length of the CDR3 is 14 residues. CDR1 is KGHDR and CDR2 is SFDVKD in the germline V gene. CDR3 sequence reads: CATSEGRRGDTQYF. In DNA form, the CDR3 reads TGTGCCACCAGTGAGGGTCGGAGGGGAGATACGCAGTATTTT.

This clone was observed once. This chain connects TRBV19 to TRBJ1-5; D is undetermined. This CDR3 comprises 12 residues. V was pared by 5 bases and J by 5 bases, with 7 bases between. The V gene's germline CDR1 is LNHDA and CDR2 SQIVND (reference sequence). The CDR3 spells CASSERYQPQHF. The CDR3 nucleotides are TGTGCCAGTAGTGAGAGGTATCAGCCCCAGCATTTT. The full variable domain, rest sourced from reference TRBV19 and TRBJ1-5, is DGGITQSPKYLFRKEGQNVTLSCEQNLNHDAMYWYRQDPGQGLRLIYYSQIVNDFQKGDIAEGYSVSREKKESFPLTVTSAQKNPTAFYLCASSERYQPQHFGDGTRLSIL.

The V gene is TRBV19, the J gene TRBJ2-5; tentatively, D is TRBD1 (6 bases). Germline CDR1 and CDR2: LNHDA and SQIVND (reference sequence). V dropped 2 bases and J dropped 3 bases, with 13 bases sitting between them. The CDR3 is 15 residues long. CDR3 DNA: TGTGCCAGTAGTATAAACAGGGATCCGAAAGAGACCCAGTACTTC. This encodes CASSINRDPKETQYF.

Of note for this clone: Other DNA variants within this sample encode the same CDR3. The chain recombines TRBV12-3 or TRBV12-4 with TRBJ2-2; unclear D gene. Trimming removed 6 bases from V and 3 bases from J, with 5 bases in between. The CDR3 is made up of 12 amino acids. CDR3 protein: CASSPDTGELFF. The CDR3 DNA is TGTGCCAGCAGCCCCGACACCGGGGAGCTGTTTTTT.

The rearrangement links TRBV9 to TRBJ2-3; possibly TRBD2 for D (6 bases). The V end lost 2 bases, the J end lost 2 bases, and 12 bases lay between the germline ends. The CDR3 is 15 residues long. Germline V lookup: CDR1 SGDLS, CDR2 YYNGEE. The CDR3 DNA reads as TGTGCCAGCAGCGTTGGGGCGGGAATCACAGATACGCAGTATTTT. It is translated as CASSVGAGITDTQYF.

This rearrangement joins TRBV7-6 to TRBJ2-3; 7 bases match TRBD2. Germline V gene lookup returns CDR1 SGHVS and CDR2 FNYEAQ. J was trimmed by 2 bases and V by 0 bases; bases with no gene match: 2. This CDR3 contains 15 residues. DNA for the CDR3: TGTGCCAGCAGCTTAGCGGGAGGGCCCACAGATACGCAGTATTTT. It specifies CASSLAGGPTDTQYF.

The genes are TRBV27 and TRBJ1-1; 10 bases align to TRBD1. This CDR3 is built from 17 residues. Germline V gives CDR1 MNHEY, CDR2 SMNVEV (reference sequence). The trim removed 8 bases at V and 5 bases at J, leaving 17 bases unmatched. This CDR3 is CASGKTGGRVGRTEAFF. CDR3 nucleotides: TGTGCCAGCGGGAAGACAGGGGGCAGAGTCGGTAGGACTGAAGCTTTCTTT.

This chain connects TRBV5-8 to TRBJ2-4; 10 bases are shared with TRBD1. This CDR3 has 15 amino acids. Trimming took 0 bases from V and 9 from J; bases not matched to a gene: 6. Germline CDR1 and CDR2: SGHTS and YDEGEE. CDR3 amino acids: CASSLGQGARSIQYF. CDR3 bases: TGTGCCAGCAGCTTGGGACAGGGGGCAAGAAGCATTCAGTACTTC.

The chain is built from TRBV3-1 (or the pseudogene TRBV3-2) and TRBJ1-1; D gene unclear. Germline V gives CDR1 LGHDT, CDR2 YNNKEL (reference sequence). V was clipped by 3 bases and J by 4 bases, with 15 bases between them. The length of the CDR3 is 15 residues. The CDR3 region is CASSQAPYTRTEAFF. The CDR3 DNA is TGTGCCAGCAGCCAGGCACCGTATACACGCACTGAAGCTTTCTTT.

CDR3: CASSLDGGWGYF. CDR3 coding DNA: TGTGCCAGCAGCTTAGATGGGGGCTGGGGGTATTTT. The chain recombines TRBV11-2 with TRBJ2-3; a possible D gene is TRBD1 (6 bases). This CDR3 region has 12 residues. Between the trimmed V and J ends, which lost 0 bases and 14 bases, there was a span of 12 bases. Germline CDR1 is SGHAT and CDR2 is FQNNGV.

The rearrangement uses TRBV28 and TRBJ1-2; no clear D gene. This CDR3 is 14 amino acids long. Trimming pared 3 bases from V and 1 base from J, leaving 9 bases between. CDR1 is MDHEN and CDR2 is SYDVKM in the germline V gene. CDR3 sequence (DNA): TGTGCCAGCAGTTTGCAGAATTTTAACTATGGCTACACCTTC. Amino acid sequence: CASSLQNFNYGYTF.